These 18 T cell receptor beta chains were sequenced from one sample in a study of early T cells in non-severe SARS-CoV-2 infection. TCRdb fed the 5' RACE reads into MiXCR, producing one record per CDR3 protein. The sample lists approximately 120,000 distinct CDR3 sequences, 15% seen once, with just over 20% in the top ten. The sequencing input was whole blood. These receptors were obtained from an adult who was a healthcare worker with PCR-confirmed SARS-CoV-2 infection or an uninfected control (not recorded which).

This clonotype has only a few counts. The chain has TRBV5-1 and TRBJ2-7; maybe TRBD2 (5 bases). The CDR3 is made up of 14 amino acids. Per germline, CDR1 SGHRS and CDR2 YFSETQ. Trimming removed 4 bases at V and 6 bases at J, with 17 bases between. CDR3 amino acids: CASSAGPGEPEQYF. The CDR3 DNA follows: TGCGCCAGCAGCGCGGGCCCGGGCGAGCCCGAGCAGTACTTC. Using reference TRBV5-1 and TRBJ2-7 for the parts outside the CDR3, the full variable domain is KAGVTQTPRYLIKTRGQQVTLSCSPISGHRSVSWYQQTPGQGLQFLFEYFSETQRNKGNFPGRFSGRQFSNSRSEMNVSTLELGDSALYLCASSAGPGEPEQYFGPGTRLTVT.

This clonotype was picked up a small number of times. This CDR3 reads CASSFDEQFF. The CDR3 nucleotides are TGTGCCAGCAGCTTTGATGAGCAGTTCTTC. The V gene is TRBV7-9, the J gene TRBJ2-1; D gene uncertain. Germline CDR1 reads SEHNR; CDR2 reads FQNEAQ (reference sequence). The CDR3 is 10 amino acids. Trimming took 3 bases from V and 8 from J, leaving 2 bases between them.

The chain uses TRBV4-1 and TRBJ1-2; no firm D call. CDR1 MGHRA and CDR2 YSYEKL come from the germline V gene. With 4 bases removed from V and 2 bases from J, the gap between germline ends came to 14 bases. The CDR3 has 15 residues. CDR3 region: CASSPAGGENYGYTF. DNA of the CDR3: TGCGCCAGCAGCCCCGCCGGCGGGGAGAACTATGGCTACACCTTC.

The gene calls are TRBV7-6 and TRBJ2-2; perhaps TRBD1 as D (5 bases). Trimming left V 5 bases short and J 0 bases short, with 10 bases between. This CDR3 comprises 15 residues. CDR1 is SGHVS and CDR2 is FNYEAQ in the germline V gene. The chain's CDR3 is CASSRGPSNTGELFF. CDR3 bases: TGTGCCAGCAGCAGGGGTCCTTCGAACACCGGGGAGCTGTTTTTT. Drawing the rest from reference TRBV7-6 and TRBJ2-2, the complete variable domain is GAGVSQSPRYKVTKRGQDVALRCDPISGHVSLYWYRQALGQGPEFLTYFNYEAQQDKSGLPNDRFSAERPEGSISTLTIQRTEQRDSAMYRCASSRGPSNTGELFFGEGSRLTVL.

This chain joins TRBV10-3 and TRBJ1-3, with 8 nucleotides matching TRBD1. This CDR3 spans 13 amino acids. Germline V gives CDR1 ENHRY, CDR2 SYGVKD. V lost 3 bases and J lost 9; bases outside the gene matches: 4. In DNA form, the CDR3 reads TGTGCCATCAGTGAAGACAGGGGAGGCACCATATATTTT. It is translated as CAISEDRGGTIYF.

This clonotype was counted many times. The rearrangement joins TRBV3-1 to TRBJ2-7; tentatively, D is TRBD1 (5 bases). The CDR3 runs to 14 residues. V lost 2 bases and J lost 2, with 10 bases in between. Germline V gives CDR1 LGHDT, CDR2 YNNKEL (reference sequence). DNA for the CDR3: TGTGCCAGCAGCCAATACACAGGCCCCTACGAGCAGTACTTC. Translating it yields CASSQYTGPYEQYF.

This chain joins TRBV5-1 and TRBJ1-1, with a tentative D call TRBD1 (5 bases). Trimming removed 4 bases at V and 6 bases at J, with 22 bases between. The CDR3 is 16 amino acids. Per the germline V gene, CDR1 is SGHRS and CDR2 is YFSETQ. CDR3 region: CASSGTGEPFTAEAFF. The CDR3 DNA sequence: TGCGCCAGCAGCGGTACAGGCGAACCATTTACGGCTGAAGCTTTCTTT.

V and J are TRBV7-9 and TRBJ2-5, with D tentatively TRBD2 (7 bases). Germline CDR1 is SEHNR and CDR2 is FQNEAQ (reference sequence). This CDR3 is built from 16 residues. V was clipped by 0 bases and J by 5 bases, with 16 bases between them. The CDR3 sequence: CASSLARGPLPETQYF. In DNA form, the CDR3 reads TGTGCCAGCAGCTTAGCGCGGGGGCCTCTTCCGGAGACCCAGTACTTC.

Details on this clonotype: The junction departs from germline at one end; a sequencing error may be responsible. This chain's CDR3 is CSARDTDYGYTF. The CDR3 bases are TGCAGTGCAAGAGACACTGACTATGGCTACACCTTC. This chain joins TRBV20-1 and TRBJ1-2; D not certain. Germline V gives CDR1 DFQATT, CDR2 SNEGSKA (reference sequence). The CDR3 sequence is 12 residues long.

This clonotype was observed a handful of times. V usage is TRBV4-1 and J usage is TRBJ2-3; TRBD2 matches 8 bases. The CDR3 is made up of 16 amino acids. Germline values: CDR1 MGHRA, CDR2 YSYEKL. V shed 3 bases, J shed 0 bases, and the junction held 5 bases outside the gene matches. CDR3 amino acids: CASSQRWTSSTDTQYF. The CDR3 coding sequence is TGCGCCAGCAGCCAGAGGTGGACTAGCAGCACAGATACGCAGTATTTT.

The chain joins TRBV12-3 or TRBV12-4 to TRBJ2-1; D might be TRBD2 (6 bases). V lost 3 bases to trimming and J lost 0 bases, with 18 bases between them. This CDR3 contains 18 residues. In DNA, the CDR3 is TGTGCCAGCAGTTTCTTCTGGGGGTCCGGGAGCTCCTACAATGAGCAGTTCTTC. This codes for CASSFFWGSGSSYNEQFF.

This clonotype was counted a few times. The chain links TRBV12-3 or TRBV12-4 to TRBJ2-7; TRBD2 might be the D (5 bases). The ends were cut back, 2 bases at V and 0 bases at J, with 8 bases in the middle. The CDR3 covers 14 residues. The CDR3 here is CASSLLASSYEQYF. The CDR3 DNA reads as TGTGCCAGCAGTTTACTAGCTAGCTCCTACGAGCAGTACTTC.

In its sample, this clonotype was seen many times. This chain links TRBV6-6 with TRBJ2-7, with D possibly called TRBD1 or TRBD2 (5 bases each). V gave up 6 bases and J gave up 0 bases, with 9 bases separating them. This CDR3 contains 13 residues. Germline CDR1 MNHNY, CDR2 SVGAGI (reference sequence). CDR3 in DNA: TGTGCCAGCAGCAGAGGGGTCTCCTACGAGCAGTACTTC. Its protein product is CASSRGVSYEQYF.

This clonotype showed up many times. The chain links TRBV20-1 to TRBJ2-1, with D perhaps being TRBD1 or TRBD2 (5 bases each). This CDR3 has 15 residues. Trimming took off 0 bases at V and 7 bases at J, with 16 bases between the two ends. Germline lookup yields CDR1 DFQATT and CDR2 SNEGSKA (reference sequence). CDR3 region: CSARDNRDGGNEQFF. CDR3 DNA: TGCAGTGCTAGAGATAACCGGGACGGAGGAAATGAGCAGTTCTTC.

The table lists this clonotype with a few counts. The genes are TRBV5-1 and TRBJ2-1; a possible D gene is TRBD1 (6 bases). Germline CDR1 SGHRS, CDR2 YFSETQ. Trimming removed 0 bases from V and 8 bases from J, with 18 bases in between. CDR3 length equals 16 residues. The CDR3 loop reads CASSLARKGGLDEQFF. Here the CDR3 DNA reads TGCGCCAGCAGCTTGGCCCGGAAAGGGGGTCTGGATGAGCAGTTCTTC.

This clonotype was seen more than once but under ten times. The rearrangement joins TRBV15 to TRBJ1-1, with D unresolved. The germline CDR1 and CDR2 sequences are LNHNV and YYDKDF (reference sequence). The CDR3 extends over 13 amino acids. The ends were cut back, 5 bases at V and 0 bases at J, with 7 bases in the middle. CDR3 sequence (DNA): TGTGCCACCAGCCCTCGATTGAACACTGAAGCTTTCTTT. Protein: CATSPRLNTEAFF. Variable domain in full (rest from reference TRBV15 and TRBJ1-1): DAMVIQNPRYQVTQFGKPVTLSCSQTLNHNVMYWYQQKSSQAPKLLFHYYDKDFNNEADTPDNFQSRRPNTSFCFLDIRSPGLGDTAMYLCATSPRLNTEAFFGQGTRLTVV.

This clonotype has at least ten counts. The chain combines TRBV7-6 with TRBJ2-1; no clear D gene. Trimming removed 2 bases from V and 9 bases from J, with 8 bases in between. The germline CDR1 and CDR2 sequences are SGHVS and FNYEAQ. The CDR3 spans 12 residues. CDR3 in DNA: TGTGCCAGCAGCTTACTGCAAAGTGAGCAGTTCTTC. It translates to CASSLLQSEQFF.

The chain combines TRBV10-3 with TRBJ2-1; D not resolved. This CDR3 contains 14 residues. Germline V gene lookup returns CDR1 ENHRY and CDR2 SYGVKD. Trimming pared 10 bases from V and 1 base from J, leaving 14 bases between. CDR3 in amino acids: CATSSIGSYNEQFF. For the CDR3, the DNA is TGTGCCACCTCCTCCATCGGATCCTACAATGAGCAGTTCTTC.